This T cell receptor (beta chain) stems from a study of CD8 T cells in Susac syndrome. Random hexamers were used to reverse transcribe roughly 0.45 to 1 ug of RNA. A multiplex approach, immunoSEQ multiplex PCR, amplified TCR beta CDR3 across 54 Vbeta and 13 Jbeta. TCRdb ran MiXCR on the immunoSEQ multiplex PCR reads and lists one entry per CDR3 protein. The sample shows approximately 140,000 distinct CDR3 sequences, over 75% of them seen only once. The germline V and J ends were trimmed by 2 bases and 5 bases, with 19 bases remaining between them. The CDR3 extends over 17 amino acids. Germline loops: CDR1 SGDLS, CDR2 YYNGEE. Negative isolation yielded CD8+ and CD4+ T cells; FACS enriched TEMRA cells.

Sequencing was done on a sample of CD8+ T cells from PBMCs. The rearrangement uses TRBV9 and TRBJ2-2; TRBD2 is a possible D gene (5 bases). The sequence came from a human donor with multiple sclerosis. Here the CDR3 reads CASSVLAGVGLTGELFF. The CDR3, as DNA: TGTGCCAGCAGCGTCCTCGCCGGGGTTGGATTGACCGGGGAGCTGTTTTTT.